These T cell receptor beta chains were read from a single sample in a study of identical twins. From the 5' RACE reads, TCRdb called clonotypes with MiXCR, one entry per CDR3 protein. The table lists around 1.7 million distinct CDR3 sequences, about 30% of them singletons, with about 0.27% in the top ten. Material for sequencing was cord blood. These receptors originate from a newborn girl in good health. Both conserved end residues are part of each CDR3. The D gene is left open where the match is weak. Some rows have no size entry. The others give once, few or many, or a class for an expanded clone.

TGCGCCAGCGGAGAAAGCTACGAGCAGTACTTC CASGESYEQYF TRBJ2-7 NA many TRBV5-1
TGTGCCAGCAGCCAATTAGGACAGGGGGCTTCACCCCTCCACTTT CASSQLGQGASPLHF TRBJ1-6 TRBD1 NA TRBV2
TGCAGTGCTAGAGATTTCGGAGACTATGGCTACACCTTC CSARDFGDYGYTF TRBJ1-2 NA few TRBV20-1
TGCAGTTCCAATGAGCAGTACTTC CSSNEQYF TRBJ2-5 NA NA TRBV20-1
TGCAGTGCTAGCCCCACGTGGGGTAAGGATCAGCCCCAGCATTTT CSASPTWGKDQPQHF TRBJ1-5 NA NA TRBV20-1
TGTGCCAGCAGTTTACTGACAGAGGGCTATGGCTACACCTTC CASSLLTEGYGYTF TRBJ1-2 NA many TRBV12-3/TRBV12-4
TGTGCCAGCAGTTACTCTGCGGGAGGGGCCGGGGAGCTGTTTTTT CASSYSAGGAGELFF TRBJ2-2 TRBD2 NA TRBV6-5
TGCAGTGCTAGAGATGAATGGATCATAACGGGAAGCTCCTACGAGCAGTACTTC CSARDEWIITGSSYEQYF TRBJ2-7 NA NA TRBV20-1
TGTGCCAGCAGCCAACCAGGGACTAGCGGGAGAGAGACCCAGTACTTC CASSQPGTSGRETQYF TRBJ2-5 TRBD2 NA TRBV4-2
TGCGCCAGCCAGGGGGCCAACACCGGGGAGCTGTTTTTT CASQGANTGELFF TRBJ2-2 TRBD1 once TRBV4-3
TGTGCCAGCAGTGATTGGGCGGGCCAAGAGACCCAGTACTTC CASSDWAGQETQYF TRBJ2-5 NA NA TRBV25-1
TGTGCCAGCACGGGACTAGCGGGGAGTTTTATGGAGTACTTC CASTGLAGSFMEYF TRBJ2-7 TRBD2 NA TRBV28
TGTGCCAGCAGCGGATCAGGGGCAGGCCCTACGTTCGTCCCCACCTTC CASSGSGAGPTFVPTF TRBJ1-2 NA NA TRBV9
TGCAGTGCTAGAAACGACAGGGGGGACTACGAGCAGTACTTC CSARNDRGDYEQYF TRBJ2-7 TRBD1 NA TRBV20-1
TGTGCCAGCAGCCAAGACGCTTCCAGGGTGAACTATGGCTACACCTTC CASSQDASRVNYGYTF TRBJ1-2 NA NA TRBV4-2
TGTGCCAGCAGCTTAGATGGAGCCTCCTACGAGCAGTACTTC CASSLDGASYEQYF TRBJ2-7 NA NA TRBV7-4
TGCGCCAGCAGCTTGGACAGTCTGGTGAACACTGAAGCTTTCTTT CASSLDSLVNTEAFF TRBJ1-1 NA NA TRBV5-1
TGTGCCAGCAGTGAAGGCGGACAGGGGGCGCGCAATTCACCCCTCCACTTT CASSEGGQGARNSPLHF TRBJ1-6 TRBD1 NA TRBV6-1
TGTGCCAGCATCCCTTTCCCCTATGAAAAACTGTTTTTT CASIPFPYEKLFF TRBJ1-4 NA NA TRBV2
TGTGCCAGCAGCTTGGCGCCTAGTACCCCTAACCTCAATGAGCAGTTCTTC CASSLAPSTPNLNEQFF TRBJ2-1 NA NA TRBV5-6
TGTGCCAGCTCCATAGGGGGACCAGAACCCTACGAGCAGTACTTC CASSIGGPEPYEQYF TRBJ2-7 NA NA TRBV2
TGTGCCAGCAGTTACAGCTTCCACTCTACCGGGGAGCTGTTTTTT CASSYSFHSTGELFF TRBJ2-2 NA NA TRBV6-6
TGTGCCAGCGGGACATTTTTTCCAGATACGCAGTATTTT CASGTFFPDTQYF TRBJ2-3 NA NA TRBV19
TGCAGTGCTACCCCGAACAAAAACATTCAGTACTTC CSATPNKNIQYF TRBJ2-4 NA few TRBV20-1
TGTGCCAGCAGTACCAGGGCTACCCAGCATTTT CASSTRATQHF TRBJ1-5 NA NA TRBV2
TGTGCCAGCAGCTTACTTTGGCTTTACAATGAGCAGTTCTTC CASSLLWLYNEQFF TRBJ2-1 NA few TRBV11-1
TGTGCCAGCGAGACTAGCGGGAGACTTGGGGGCTCCTACAATGAGCAGTTCTTC CASETSGRLGGSYNEQFF TRBJ2-1 TRBD2 NA TRBV25-1
TGTGCCACCCGGGACACCTACTCTGGGGCCAACGTCCTGACTTTC CATRDTYSGANVLTF TRBJ2-6 NA NA TRBV10-3
TGCGCCAGCAGCTTGGACAGGGGGAGTTCAGATACGCAGTATTTT CASSLDRGSSDTQYF TRBJ2-3 TRBD1 NA TRBV5-1
TGTGCCATCGGGACCTCCCCTCCGTCGGACACCGGGGAGCTGTTTTTT CAIGTSPPSDTGELFF TRBJ2-2 NA few TRBV10-3
TGCAGTGCTAGCAATCAGCCCCAGCATTTT CSASNQPQHF TRBJ1-5 NA many TRBV20-1
TGCGCCAGCAGCTTGATTTCGCTTCGGGGGATTGGGGCCAAAAACATTCAGTACTTC CASSLISLRGIGAKNIQYF TRBJ2-4 NA many TRBV5-1
TGTGCCAGCAGCTCCCGGGGCGCGAGGAATGAGCAGTACTTC CASSSRGARNEQYF TRBJ2-5 NA NA TRBV5-8
TGTGCCAGCACAGGGGGCTTACTCACAGATACGCAGTATTTT CASTGGLLTDTQYF TRBJ2-3 TRBD1 few TRBV12-3/TRBV12-4
TGTGCCAGCAGCGACGGGAGGGCGATAGATACGCAGTATTTT CASSDGRAIDTQYF TRBJ2-3 TRBD2 many TRBV4-2
TGCAGTGCTCGACACGTTAGTGGGGGAGAGACCCAGTACTTC CSARHVSGGETQYF TRBJ2-5 NA few TRBV20-1
TGTGCCAGCAGCCAAGATAGGAGCCGCTCAAATACGCAGTATTTT CASSQDRSRSNTQYF TRBJ2-3 NA NA TRBV3-1
TGTGCCAGCAGTGACCGTCTCGACGCCTACGAGCAGTACTTC CASSDRLDAYEQYF TRBJ2-7 NA few TRBV2
TGTGCCAGCGCATGGCTGGGCGGCTATGGCTACACCTTC CASAWLGGYGYTF TRBJ1-2 NA NA TRBV28
TGTGCCAGCAGACCCGGACGAGGAGACACTGAAGCTTTCTTT CASRPGRGDTEAFF TRBJ1-1 NA NA TRBV12-3/TRBV12-4
TGTGCCAGCAGCCAAGTGATAGGGTCCTACAATGAGCAGTTCTTC CASSQVIGSYNEQFF TRBJ2-1 NA NA TRBV3-1
TGCGCCAGCAGCTTTCGGCGGCGGGGCACAGATACGCAGTATTTT CASSFRRRGTDTQYF TRBJ2-3 NA NA TRBV5-1
TGTGCCAGGGACAGGGGAACTGGGGCCAACGTCCTGACTTTC CARDRGTGANVLTF TRBJ2-6 TRBD1 NA TRBV2
TGTGCCAGCAGCCAAGATTCTTACGGGGGACTAGCGGGGGCTACGTTCACAGATACGCAGTATTTT CASSQDSYGGLAGATFTDTQYF TRBJ2-3 TRBD2 NA TRBV4-2
TGTGCCAGCAGCCGCAGTCGCGATGAAAAACTGTTTTTT CASSRSRDEKLFF TRBJ1-4 NA NA TRBV14
TGTGCCAGCAGTTACACAGGGCGAGCTAACTATGGCTACACCTTC CASSYTGRANYGYTF TRBJ1-2 NA NA TRBV6-5
TGTGCCAGCAGTTCACGGGACGTCAGAAATTCACCCCTCCACTTT CASSSRDVRNSPLHF TRBJ1-6 NA few TRBV7-9
TGCGCCAGCAGCCCTTGGGCGGGACAGTACAATGAGCAGTTCTTC CASSPWAGQYNEQFF TRBJ2-1 NA once TRBV5-1
TGTGCCACCAGCAAAATAGCGGGAAGCTCCTACAATGAGCAGTTCTTC CATSKIAGSSYNEQFF TRBJ2-1 TRBD2 NA TRBV15
TGCAGTGCAAATCGCGGGACAGGGTTGAATACGCAGTATTTT CSANRGTGLNTQYF TRBJ2-3 TRBD1 NA TRBV20-1
TGCAGTGCTAGAGTGCTAGCGGGAACTGCAAAGGGCTCCTACAATGAGCAGTTCTTC CSARVLAGTAKGSYNEQFF TRBJ2-1 TRBD2 NA TRBV20-1